This passage covers 15 T cell receptor beta chains from one sample sequenced in a study of T cell repertoires in cytomegalovirus infection. TCRdb re-called the reads with MiXCR, one entry per CDR3 protein. Of about 160,000 distinct CDR3 sequences in the sample, 15% to 20% were seen once. Sequencing was done on a sample of CD8+ T cells from PBMCs. Source of these receptors: a human donor in good health (CMV status not recorded). Some clones in this sample may be carry-over from other donors' samples.

The chain couples TRBV7-9 to TRBJ1-6, with D perhaps matching TRBD1 (5 bases). Trimming cost V 8 bases and J 5 bases, with 16 bases left between them. CDR3 length equals 15 residues. Germline CDR1 is SEHNR and CDR2 is FQNEAQ (reference sequence). CDR3 protein: CASRRVGGDNSPLHF. The CDR3 bases are TGTGCCAGCCGCCGGGTCGGGGGGGATAATTCACCCCTCCACTTT.

This clonotype was detected only a few times. This sequence joins TRBV10-2 and TRBJ2-2, with D unresolved. CDR3 length: 14 amino acids. CDR1 is WSHSY, CDR2 SAAADI, per germline. V gave up 7 bases and J gave up 0 bases, with 9 bases separating them. As DNA, the CDR3 is TGCGCCAGCAACGGACCTGCGAACACCGGGGAGCTGTTTTTT. Translation gives CASNGPANTGELFF.

This sequence joins TRBV29-1 and TRBJ2-2; tentatively, D is TRBD2 (6 bases). V was pared by 4 bases and J by 2 bases, with 8 bases between. This CDR3 has 13 amino acids. CDR1 is SQVTM and CDR2 is ANQGSEA in the germline V gene. CDR3: CSVVAGNTGELFF. CDR3 in DNA: TGCAGCGTTGTCGCGGGAAACACCGGGGAGCTGTTTTTT.

The chain joins TRBV7-9 to TRBJ1-2; no firm D call. The CDR3 loop spans 18 amino acids. Deletions cut 0 bases from V and 0 bases from J, with 17 bases between. CDR1 and CDR2 from the germline V gene are SEHNR and FQNEAQ (reference sequence). The CDR3 reads CASSLAQRPGSPNYGYTF. Here the CDR3 DNA reads TGTGCCAGCAGCTTAGCCCAAAGACCGGGATCCCCTAACTATGGCTACACCTTC. The whole variable domain, remainder taken from reference TRBV7-9 and TRBJ1-2, is DTGVSQNPRHKITKRGQNVTFRCDPISEHNRLYWYRQTLGQGPEFLTYFQNEAQLEKSRLLSDRFSAERPKGSFSTLEIQRTEQGDSAMYLCASSLAQRPGSPNYGYTFGSGTRLTVV.

This clonotype was detected ten times or more. The chain uses TRBV29-1 and TRBJ1-2, with 7 bases that match TRBD1. Germline V gene data show CDR1 as SQVTM and CDR2 as ANQGSEA. V trimming: 4 bases; J trimming: 6 bases; junction bases outside the gene matches: 5. The CDR3 consists of 12 residues. The chain's CDR3 is CSVGAGGDGYTF. CDR3 in DNA: TGCAGCGTTGGAGCAGGGGGGGATGGCTACACCTTC.

The chain carries TRBV7-2 and TRBJ2-1; 9 bases agree with TRBD2. V gave up 5 bases and J gave up 5 bases; unmatched junction bases: 13. The CDR3 is 17 amino acids. Germline CDR1 and CDR2: SGHTA and FQGNSA. CDR3: CASSPTPLAGLDNEQFF. CDR3 sequence (DNA): TGTGCCAGCAGCCCTACGCCTCTAGCGGGACTAGACAATGAGCAGTTCTTC.

CDR3 region: CSVTGTGGAWETQYF. CDR3 nucleotides: TGCAGCGTTACCGGGACAGGGGGCGCATGGGAGACCCAGTACTTC. The V call is TRBV29-1, the J call TRBJ2-5; 12 nucleotides line up with TRBD1. The CDR3 extends over 15 amino acids. J was trimmed by 5 bases and V by 5 bases; bases with no gene match: 9. Germline CDR1 reads SQVTM; CDR2 reads ANQGSEA.

This clonotype was detected a few times. The V and J genes are TRBV7-7 and TRBJ1-1; D is perhaps TRBD1 (5 bases). This CDR3 has 16 residues. Trimming took 2 bases from V and 0 from J, leaving 13 bases between them. Germline values: CDR1 SSHAT, CDR2 FNYEAQ (reference sequence). The CDR3 sequence: CASSLTGLIMNTEAFF. CDR3 nucleotides: TGTGCCAGCAGCTTAACAGGTCTTATAATGAACACTGAAGCTTTCTTT.

The chain uses TRBV7-9 and TRBJ1-2; D call uncertain. The germline V and J ends were trimmed by 8 bases and 8 bases, with 9 bases remaining between them. Germline CDR1 reads SEHNR; CDR2 reads FQNEAQ (reference sequence). The CDR3 contains 10 residues. The DNA of the CDR3 is TGTGCCAGCGGAATTTACGGCTACACCTTC. This encodes CASGIYGYTF. Using reference TRBV7-9 and TRBJ1-2 for the parts outside the CDR3, the full variable domain is DTGVSQNPRHKITKRGQNVTFRCDPISEHNRLYWYRQTLGQGPEFLTYFQNEAQLEKSRLLSDRFSAERPKGSFSTLEIQRTEQGDSAMYLCASGIYGYTFGSGTRLTVV.

This rearrangement joins TRBV7-3 to TRBJ2-7; D not resolved. Per germline, CDR1 SGHTA and CDR2 FQGTGA. Trimming pared 5 bases from V and 6 bases from J, leaving 14 bases between. The CDR3 contains 13 residues. The CDR3 nucleotides read TGTGCCAGCAGCCTCGATCGGGTGGCCGAGCAGTACTTC. Its protein product is CASSLDRVAEQYF. The entire variable domain, with the rest obtained from reference TRBV7-3 and TRBJ2-7, is as follows: GAGVSQTPSNKVTEKGKYVELRCDPISGHTALYWYRQSLGQGPEFLIYFQGTGAADDSGLPNDRFFAVRPEGSVSTLKIQRTERGDSAVYLCASSLDRVAEQYFGPGTRLTVT.

This clonotype was observed a handful of times. The V gene is TRBV4-1, the J gene TRBJ1-2, with a weak D call TRBD1 (5 bases). CDR3 size: 15 residues. Trimming shortened V by 1 base and J by 0 bases, and 9 bases separated the two germline ends. Germline V gives CDR1 MGHRA, CDR2 YSYEKL. In nucleotides, the CDR3 is TGCGCCAGCAGCCAAGGAAGAGGGGCTAACTATGGCTACACCTTC. This codes for CASSQGRGANYGYTF.

The sample holds a few counts of this clonotype. V usage is TRBV4-3 and J usage is TRBJ2-1; D remains unclear. Trimming took 1 base from V and 0 from J, leaving 10 bases between them. In germline, CDR1 is LGHNA, CDR2 YSLEER. The CDR3 totals 16 residues. The CDR3 region is CASSQGAIDSYNEQFF. DNA of the CDR3: TGCGCCAGCAGCCAAGGGGCGATCGACTCCTACAATGAGCAGTTCTTC.

This clonotype was picked up many times. The chain combines TRBV20-1 with TRBJ1-1; D gene ambiguous. Looked up from germline, CDR1 is DFQATT and CDR2 is SNEGSKA (reference sequence). CDR3 length: 15 residues. Between the trimmed V and J ends, which lost 0 bases and 1 base, there was a span of 12 bases. The CDR3 bases are TGCAGTGCTAGAGATGCGAATACGGGGAACACTGAAGCTTTCTTT. This sequence encodes CSARDANTGNTEAFF.

This clonotype was counted a few times. The chain uses TRBV20-1 and TRBJ1-5; 8 bases fit TRBD1. The CDR3 totals 13 residues. Per the germline V gene, CDR1 is DFQATT and CDR2 is SNEGSKA (reference sequence). The V gene end was trimmed by 5 bases and the J gene end by 2 bases; junction bases not matched to a gene: 2. As DNA, the CDR3 is TGCAGTGCTGCGGGACAGGGCAATCAGCCCCAGCATTTT. Protein sequence: CSAAGQGNQPQHF.

This clonotype was found a few times. This sequence joins TRBV12-3 or TRBV12-4 and TRBJ2-1; 10 bases match TRBD2. CDR3 size: 15 residues. V shed 7 bases, J shed 4 bases, and the junction held 7 bases outside the gene matches. CDR3 DNA sequence: TGTGCCAGCACCCCGGGACTAGCGAGATACAATGAGCAGTTCTTC. This encodes CASTPGLARYNEQFF.